The next 28 T cell receptor beta chains were all read from a single sample in a study of regulatory T cells in long-lasting Graves disease. Arm-PCR of CDR3 regions and iRepertoire HTBI primers were the basis on which TCR beta libraries were built. In TCRdb, the multiplex PCR reads were re-called with MiXCR into one record per CDR3 protein. The sample has a few hundred thousand distinct CDR3 sequences, about 15% seen once. Time point here: newly diagnosed GD, antithyroid drugs for less than 3 months. From RNA extracted from PBMCs, the TCR library was made. The same data also contributed to another study, on T cells in Graves' hyperthyroidism and ophthalmopathy.

The sequences come from peripheral blood mononuclear cells (PBMCs), collected at new diagnosis, from a patient treated with antithyroid drugs. These receptors all stem from a middle-aged woman with Graves disease.

The V call is TRBV3-1, the J call TRBJ2-1; D possibly corresponds to TRBD2 (5 bases). The CDR3 covers 16 residues. The V end was cut by 0 bases, the J end by 8 bases, with 17 bases between. Germline CDR1 reads LGHDT; CDR2 reads YNNKEL (reference sequence). The DNA of the CDR3 is TGTGCCAGCAGCCAAGACGGCGGGTCACTAGGAGATGAGCAGTTCTTC. This codes for CASSQDGGSLGDEQFF.

There are many counts of this clonotype. This chain uses TRBV9 with TRBJ2-6; no reliable D call. In germline, CDR1 is SGDLS, CDR2 YYNGEE. The CDR3 is made up of 16 amino acids. V lost 0 bases to trimming and J lost 0 bases, with 7 bases between them. CDR3 amino acids: CASSVVPYSGANVLTF. CDR3 nucleotides: TGTGCCAGCAGCGTAGTCCCCTACTCTGGGGCCAACGTCCTGACTTTC.

There are many counts of this clonotype. The chain couples TRBV28 to TRBJ2-5; D is perhaps TRBD1 or TRBD2 (5 bases each). CDR1 is MDHEN and CDR2 is SYDVKM in the germline V gene. This CDR3 has 16 residues. V dropped 5 bases and J dropped 5 bases, with 21 bases sitting between them. The CDR3 nucleotides read TGTGCCAGCAGTACGACCGGGACGTCTCCGGGGGAGACCCAGTACTTC. This gives the protein CASSTTGTSPGETQYF.

In its sample, this clonotype was seen a few times. V and J are TRBV10-2 and TRBJ1-5; D ambiguous. The CDR3 runs to 13 residues. V was trimmed by 0 bases and J by 4 bases, leaving 4 bases between them. Germline values: CDR1 WSHSY, CDR2 SAAADI. CDR3 region: CASSESENQPQHF. For the CDR3, the DNA is TGCGCCAGCAGTGAGTCGGAGAATCAGCCCCAGCATTTT.

This clonotype was observed a few times. A much larger clone differs by one base, so this may be a read error. The chain combines TRBV12-3 or TRBV12-4 with TRBJ2-7; 8 bases map to TRBD2. The CDR3 totals 15 residues. Germline trimming cut 6 bases from V and 2 bases from J; bases unmatched to any gene: 9. CDR3 sequence (DNA): TGTGCCAGCAGAAACAGCGGGAGTATCCCCTACGAGCAGTACTTC. This encodes CASRNSGSIPYEQYF.

In its sample, this clonotype was seen many times. This rearrangement joins TRBV19 to TRBJ1-5; TRBD1 matches at 8 bases. The CDR3 length is 16 residues. With V trimmed by 6 bases and J by 0 bases, 7 bases remained unmatched. The V gene's germline CDR1 is LNHDA and CDR2 SQIVND (reference sequence). CDR3 in amino acids: CASSGQGSYSNQPQHF. CDR3 DNA: TGTGCCAGTAGCGGACAGGGATCTTATAGCAATCAGCCCCAGCATTTT.

The V gene is TRBV7-8, the J gene TRBJ1-2; unclear D gene. The V and J ends lost 1 base and 0 bases respectively, with 9 bases between them. CDR1 and CDR2 from the germline V gene are SGHVS and FQNEAQ. This CDR3 contains 15 residues. For the CDR3, the DNA is TGTGCCAGCAGCTTAGTACTAGACACTAACTATGGCTACACCTTC. Translated: CASSLVLDTNYGYTF.

In the case of this clonotype: Germline is not matched at one junction end, which may reflect a read error. The gene calls are TRBV7-9 and TRBJ2-7; D may be TRBD1 (5 bases). This CDR3 is built from 13 residues. Germline V gene sequence: CDR1 SEHNR, CDR2 FQNEAQ (reference sequence). This chain's CDR3 is CANSLGATYEQYF. For the CDR3, the DNA is TGTGCCAACAGCTTAGGGGCAACCTACGAGCAGTACTTC. Using reference TRBV7-9 and TRBJ2-7 for the parts outside the CDR3, the full variable domain is DTGVSQNPRHKITKRGQNVTFRCDPISEHNRLYWYRQTLGQGPEFLTYFQNEAQLEKSRLLSDRFSAERPKGSFSTLEIQRTEQGDSAMYLCANSLGATYEQYFGPGTRLTVT.

This clonotype was observed many times. The V gene is TRBV11-3, the J gene TRBJ2-1; D call uncertain. Germline V gene sequence: CDR1 SGHNT, CDR2 YENEEA. The CDR3 is 15 residues long. Trimming shortened V by 3 bases and J by 1 base, and 10 bases separated the two germline ends. CDR3 loop: CASSFRPRSYNEQFF. The CDR3 nucleotides are TGTGCCAGCAGCTTTAGGCCTAGGTCCTACAATGAGCAGTTCTTC.

This clonotype has just a few counts. The chain links TRBV6-5 to TRBJ2-4; tentatively, D is TRBD1 (5 bases). This CDR3 is built from 16 residues. Germline V CDR1 and CDR2: MNHEY, SVGAGI. The V end lost 2 bases, the J end lost 0 bases, and 11 bases lay between the germline ends. The chain's CDR3 is CASSYDSVLAKNIQYF. CDR3 coding DNA: TGTGCCAGCAGTTACGACAGTGTTCTAGCCAAAAACATTCAGTACTTC.

This clonotype was counted ten times or more. The rearrangement links TRBV24-1 to TRBJ2-1; TRBD2 matches 10 bases. With 5 bases clipped from V and 12 bases from J, the junction kept 9 bases outside the gene matches. The CDR3 contains 14 residues. Germline V gene data show CDR1 as KGHDR and CDR2 as SFDVKD. CDR3 region: CATSVTGLASRQFF. CDR3 DNA: TGTGCCACCAGTGTTACGGGACTAGCGTCACGGCAGTTCTTC.

V and J are TRBV29-1 and TRBJ2-5; no reliable D call. V dropped 5 bases and J dropped 2 bases, with 9 bases sitting between them. The germline V gene encodes CDR1 SQVTM and CDR2 ANQGSEA. The CDR3 loop spans 12 amino acids. CDR3 sequence: CSVLLAQETQYF. As DNA, the CDR3 is TGCAGCGTTCTTTTGGCTCAAGAGACCCAGTACTTC.

The chain uses TRBV12-3 or TRBV12-4 and TRBJ1-6; TRBD1 matches at 8 bases. The V and J ends lost 8 bases and 6 bases, in that order; junction bases with no gene match: 6. The CDR3 length is 14 residues. The CDR3 nucleotides are TGTGCCAGCGGGGGAACAGGGGGTAATTCACCCCTCCACTTT. Encoded protein: CASGGTGGNSPLHF.

This clonotype was counted many times. The V gene is TRBV9, the J gene TRBJ2-2, with D perhaps TRBD2 (6 bases). Trimming cost V 4 bases and J 0 bases, with 13 bases left between them. The CDR3 runs to 16 residues. Per the germline V gene, CDR1 is SGDLS and CDR2 is YYNGEE. This CDR3 is CASSPLPGANTGELFF. DNA of the CDR3: TGTGCCAGCAGCCCCCTCCCGGGGGCGAACACCGGGGAGCTGTTTTTT. The whole variable domain, remainder taken from reference TRBV9 and TRBJ2-2, is DSGVTQTPKHLITATGQRVTLRCSPRSGDLSVYWYQQSLDQGLQFLIQYYNGEERAKGNILERFSAQQFPDLHSELNLSSLELGDSALYFCASSPLPGANTGELFFGEGSRLTVL.

This clonotype was observed many times. This chain links TRBV3-1 with TRBJ2-1, with 10 bases fitting TRBD2. The CDR3 totals 16 residues. Trimming cost V 2 bases and J 7 bases; bases outside gene matches: 8. Looked up from germline, CDR1 is LGHDT and CDR2 is YNNKEL (reference sequence). The CDR3: CASSQRLAGDVNEQFF. CDR3 DNA: TGTGCCAGCAGCCAACGCCTAGCGGGAGATGTAAATGAGCAGTTCTTC.

This clonotype occurred a few times. The chain carries TRBV6-1 and TRBJ2-5; 13 bases agree with TRBD2. Losses at the gene ends were 6 bases for V and 1 base for J; bases not matched to a gene: 2. The CDR3 extends over 15 amino acids. Germline V gene lookup returns CDR1 MNHNS and CDR2 SASEGT. CDR3 protein: CASRWTSGSQETQYF. DNA for the CDR3: TGTGCCAGCAGATGGACTAGCGGGAGCCAAGAGACCCAGTACTTC.

This clonotype has just a few counts. The V call is TRBV5-1, the J call TRBJ1-2; 8 nucleotides line up with TRBD1. The germline gives CDR1 SGHRS, CDR2 YFSETQ. CDR3 length: 14 amino acids. The ends lost 0 bases at V and 8 bases at J; junction bases unmatched: 6. CDR3 nucleotide sequence: TGCGCCAGCAGCTTGGGGGACAGGTTTTCAGGCTACACCTTC. Protein: CASSLGDRFSGYTF.

This clonotype occurred many times. The chain has TRBV6-1 and TRBJ2-7; 12 nucleotides line up with TRBD2. The CDR3 extends over 15 amino acids. With 4 bases clipped from V and 5 bases from J, the junction kept 6 bases outside the gene matches. From germline, CDR1 is MNHNS and CDR2 SASEGT. CDR3 bases: TGTGCCAGCAGTGCCGGACTAGCGGGACCTAACGAGCAGTACTTC. This codes for CASSAGLAGPNEQYF.

This clonotype was seen a few times. This chain joins TRBV25-1 and TRBJ1-4; no clear D gene. The CDR3 spans 14 residues. CDR1 and CDR2 (germline): MGHDK, SYGVNS. The V end lost 2 bases, the J end lost 6 bases, and 10 bases lay between the germline ends. This chain's CDR3 is CASSEVGFDEKLFF. The CDR3 DNA reads as TGTGCCAGCAGTGAAGTAGGGTTCGATGAAAAACTGTTTTTT. The full variable domain, with the rest looked up from reference TRBV25-1 and TRBJ1-4, is EADIYQTPRYLVIGTGKKITLECSQTMGHDKMYWYQQDPGMELHLIHYSYGVNSTEKGDLSSESTVSRIRTEHFPLTLESARPSHTSQYLCASSEVGFDEKLFFGSGTQLSVL.

This clonotype has just a few counts. A read error may explain this, as a much larger clone is one base away. The chain has TRBV2 and TRBJ1-1; TRBD1 aligns across 7 bases. The CDR3 is 14 amino acids. The germline V gene encodes CDR1 SNHLY and CDR2 FYNNEI. CDR3 residues: CASEYRGMNTEALF. The CDR3 DNA follows: TGTGCCAGTGAGTACAGGGGAATGAACACTGAAGCTCTCTTT.

The chain is built from TRBV20-1 and TRBJ1-1; 8 nucleotides match TRBD1. Germline V lookup: CDR1 DFQATT, CDR2 SNEGSKA (reference sequence). This CDR3 comprises 15 residues. J gave up 5 bases and V 2 bases, and 10 bases lay outside the gene matches. CDR3 in amino acids: CSARSQGAVWTEAFF. CDR3 nucleotide sequence: TGCAGTGCTAGAAGCCAGGGGGCAGTTTGGACTGAAGCTTTCTTT.

This clonotype was detected ten times or more. V usage is TRBV2 and J usage is TRBJ2-2; 11 positions agree with TRBD1. Germline values: CDR1 SNHLY, CDR2 FYNNEI. Trimming at V came to 7 bases and at J to 4 bases, leaving 14 bases not matched to a gene. The CDR3 consists of 18 residues. CDR3: CASTPPGLGTGGTGELFF. The CDR3 DNA reads as TGTGCCAGCACCCCCCCGGGGTTAGGGACAGGGGGCACCGGGGAGCTGTTTTTT.

The chain carries TRBV4-2 and TRBJ1-6; the match to TRBD1 covers 8 bases. This CDR3 has 18 residues. Germline V lookup: CDR1 LGHNA, CDR2 YNFKEQ. Unmatched junction bases numbered 17, after V lost 0 bases and J lost 13 bases. The CDR3 here is CASSQDWPTLDRVNPLHF. CDR3 DNA: TGTGCCAGCAGCCAAGATTGGCCCACATTGGACAGGGTGAACCCCCTCCACTTT.

The chain is built from TRBV16 and TRBJ1-2; the D gene is possibly TRBD1 (5 bases). The V gene lost 2 bases and the J gene lost 8 bases, with 15 bases spanning the gap. CDR3 length: 14 residues. Germline values: CDR1 KGHSY, CDR2 FQNENV. In DNA, the CDR3 is TGTGCCAGCAGCCAACTCCGGGACGGGTACGGCTACACCTTC. Its protein product is CASSQLRDGYGYTF. Drawing the rest from reference TRBV16 and TRBJ1-2, the complete variable domain is GEEVAQTPKHLVRGEGQKAKLYCAPIKGHSYVFWYQQVLKNEFKFLISFQNENVFDETGMPKERFSAKCLPNSPCSLEIQATKLEDSAVYFCASSQLRDGYGYTFGSGTRLTVV.

This clonotype showed up many times. The chain has TRBV6-1 and TRBJ1-1, with 9 bases that match TRBD1. The germline gives CDR1 MNHNS, CDR2 SASEGT. The CDR3 is 15 amino acids. Unmatched junction bases numbered 9, after V lost 6 bases and J lost 4 bases. The CDR3 DNA reads TGTGCCAGCAGCAAGGACAGGGGATGGAGCACTGAAGCTTTCTTT. Translation gives CASSKDRGWSTEAFF.

V gene TRBV5-6 combines with J gene TRBJ1-1; TRBD1 might be the D (5 bases). Trimming removed 1 base at V and 7 bases at J, with 20 bases between. Germline V gene data show CDR1 as SGHDT and CDR2 as YYEEEE. The CDR3 loop spans 16 amino acids. The CDR3 here is CASSLRGSLPGLEAFF. DNA of the CDR3: TGTGCCAGCAGCTTGCGGGGCAGCCTCCCGGGGCTTGAAGCTTTCTTT.

This clonotype has ten or more counts. This chain connects TRBV7-9 to TRBJ2-7; perhaps TRBD2 as D (5 bases). Germline assignment: CDR1 SEHNR and CDR2 FQNEAQ (reference sequence). V was trimmed by 0 bases and J by 2 bases, leaving 8 bases between them. The CDR3 has 14 residues. CDR3 nucleotides: TGTGCCAGCAGCTTAGCGGAGGACCCCTACGAGCAGTACTTC. Translating it yields CASSLAEDPYEQYF.

This clonotype was detected a few times. This sequence joins TRBV9 and TRBJ1-5; D is ambiguous. CDR1 and CDR2 from the germline V gene are SGDLS and YYNGEE. V was clipped by 0 bases and J by 7 bases, with 11 bases between them. This CDR3 contains 14 residues. CDR3: CASSVDMGNQPQHF. DNA for the CDR3: TGTGCCAGCAGCGTAGATATGGGGAACCAGCCCCAGCATTTT.